This TCR beta chain was identified in a study of blood T cell repertoires in COVID-19. Study-wide context: The origin of the acute and convalescent COVID-19 samples was the United States, Italy and Spain. In each case, the material was cDNA or gDNA derived from T cells, B-cell-depleted T cells, or PBMCs.

Seattle patients were enrolled during active infection and followed longitudinally. With V trimmed by 5 bases and J by 4 bases, 14 bases remained unmatched. Germline loops: CDR1 MDHEN, CDR2 SYDVKM. The CDR3 sequence is 18 residues long. Methods used by the authors: Scientists estimated how many nucleated cells there were by amplifying reference gene primers. The assay was immunoSEQ multiplex PCR, and TCRdb's table has in-frame clones only and misses some. Clone size and V and J calls were adopted from that table, with D and trimming inferred from the DNA. The sample gives fewer than 200,000 clones, roughly 76% of which show up once; roughly 12% is in the top ten.

Sequenced input: peripheral blood. This TCR came from a woman at least 80 years old with COVID-19, enrolled during active disease. The rearrangement links TRBV28 to TRBJ2-2, with 9 bases aligning to TRBD1. Here the CDR3 reads CASSRWTGAPVVTGELFF. The CDR3 DNA follows: TGTGCCAGCAGTCGGTGGACAGGGGCCCCGGTCGTCACCGGGGAGCTGTTTTTT.